A selection of T cell receptor beta chains follows, all from one sample in a study of human T cells and chemical hapten exposure. One entry per CDR3 protein, called by TCRdb with MiXCR from the RACE reads. The sample lists over 65,000 distinct CDR3 sequences; around 10% were seen once. Sample: whole blood, taken in connection with sensitization to the hapten diphenylcyclopropenone (DPC). The source of these receptors is a woman aged 45-60 years with alopecia areata. Some clones in this sample may be carry-over from other donors' samples. Both conserved end residues are part of each CDR3. D genes are given only for firm matches. The size entry is marked missing in some rows and otherwise reads once, few, many or a size class.

clone size: .
D gene: .
V gene: TRBV28
CDR3 protein: CASSGMKTQYF

clone size: many
D gene: .
V gene: TRBV14
CDR3 protein: CASSQAVGATGELFF

clone size: medium-sized
D gene: .
V gene: TRBV4-2
CDR3 protein: CASSQEGSATFGQPQHF

clone size: few
D gene: TRBD1
V gene: TRBV18
CDR3 protein: CASSPRQGISQPQHF

clone size: few
D gene: .
V gene: TRBV5-1
CDR3 protein: CASSHRDNNEQFF

clone size: .
D gene: .
V gene: TRBV5-1
CDR3 protein: CASSLRTAQETQYF

clone size: .
D gene: .
V gene: TRBV2
CDR3 protein: CASLGAGRANTGELFF

clone size: .
D gene: .
V gene: TRBV28
CDR3 protein: CASSFAREQYF

clone size: many
D gene: .
V gene: TRBV2
CDR3 protein: CASSTAYISYEQYF

clone size: few
D gene: .
V gene: TRBV7-9
CDR3 protein: CASSLTGRLGEQYF

clone size: .
D gene: .
V gene: TRBV7-9
CDR3 protein: CASSNSNQPQHF

clone size: .
D gene: .
V gene: TRBV7-2
CDR3 protein: CASSFSREKLFF

clone size: .
D gene: TRBD2
V gene: TRBV7-2
CDR3 protein: CASSFLAGAAGELFF

clone size: once
D gene: TRBD1
V gene: TRBV10-3
CDR3 protein: CAISGQGATGELFF

clone size: .
D gene: .
V gene: TRBV11-3
CDR3 protein: CASSLGPRGFGEAFF

clone size: many
D gene: .
V gene: TRBV12-3/TRBV12-4
CDR3 protein: CASSLRTLRGSSEAFF

clone size: .
D gene: .
V gene: TRBV20-1
CDR3 protein: CSASTPSSYNEQFF

clone size: many
D gene: TRBD1
V gene: TRBV12-3/TRBV12-4
CDR3 protein: CASGGQADTEAFF

clone size: .
D gene: .
V gene: TRBV14
CDR3 protein: CASSPSGTFKETQYF

clone size: few
D gene: .
V gene: TRBV6-1
CDR3 protein: CASSAVDNQPQHF

clone size: .
D gene: .
V gene: TRBV5-4
CDR3 protein: CASSLGQGIPEQYF

clone size: few
D gene: .
V gene: TRBV29-1
CDR3 protein: CSVDGQYGYTF

clone size: many
D gene: .
V gene: TRBV4-3
CDR3 protein: CASSQLDRNEAFF

clone size: many
D gene: TRBD1
V gene: TRBV18
CDR3 protein: CASSTTGSASYNEQFF

clone size: .
D gene: TRBD2
V gene: TRBV20-1
CDR3 protein: CSARDFSSGGVAKNIQYF

clone size: .
D gene: .
V gene: TRBV5-1
CDR3 protein: CASSFSAGTEAFF

clone size: many
D gene: TRBD2
V gene: TRBV7-9
CDR3 protein: CASSPTVAGGLTDTQYF

clone size: many
D gene: .
V gene: TRBV2
CDR3 protein: CASSENGVKNIQYF

clone size: many
D gene: TRBD2
V gene: TRBV9
CDR3 protein: CASSVGGRVTGELFF

clone size: few
D gene: .
V gene: TRBV7-9
CDR3 protein: CASSFSRARGDYGYTF

clone size: many
D gene: .
V gene: TRBV27
CDR3 protein: CASSSSDLSSGNTIYF

clone size: many
D gene: .
V gene: TRBV2
CDR3 protein: CASRERETNEKLFF

clone size: many
D gene: TRBD1
V gene: TRBV28
CDR3 protein: CASTRGQGNEKLFF

clone size: .
D gene: .
V gene: TRBV5-1
CDR3 protein: CASSSGYEQYF

clone size: many
D gene: .
V gene: TRBV20-1
CDR3 protein: CSAPETDRPGVAFF

clone size: many
D gene: TRBD1
V gene: TRBV7-8
CDR3 protein: CASSSQPGQRAYEQYF

clone size: few
D gene: .
V gene: TRBV12-3/TRBV12-4
CDR3 protein: CASKSTGLTSGANVLTF

clone size: few
D gene: .
V gene: TRBV5-5
CDR3 protein: CASSPRFVTAKNIQYF

clone size: many
D gene: .
V gene: TRBV19
CDR3 protein: CASIRDGYSSGTGELFF

clone size: few
D gene: TRBD2
V gene: TRBV7-2
CDR3 protein: CASSLGLAGRAGTQYF

clone size: .
D gene: .
V gene: TRBV7-2
CDR3 protein: CASSRGRQWGHNEQFF